This record covers a single T cell receptor (beta chain). Only a few counts were recorded for this clonotype. What this receptor recognizes is not known. No base qualities exist here, and no much larger clone lies one base off it. The sample's treatment or condition label, decoded: live attenuated yellow fever vaccine strain. Two biological replicates of bulk PBMCs were collected at each blood-draw timepoint. PBMCs were isolated from peripheral blood using a standard Ficoll-Paque protocol. RNA was extracted with TriZol from bulk PBMCs, CD4 and CD8 fractions, and dextramer-positive and dextramer-negative fractions. The entry originates in a study of T cells after yellow fever vaccination (dated by TCRdb to the late 2010s). For the wider study: The SMART-Seq v4 Ultra Low Input RNA kit was used to prepare libraries from fractions with low cell numbers. To follow T-cell clones before and after both primary and booster YFV17D yellow fever vaccination, bulk TCR alpha and beta repertoires underwent longitudinal sequencing. Two healthy male donors made up the cohort, one aged 18 to 29 years and the other aged 30 to 39 years. Blood was collected at multiple timepoints before and after primary and secondary immunization, and bulk PBMC replicates and cell subsets were isolated. Findings and caveats that apply to the study as a whole: After the booster, most of the clones that had expanded following primary vaccination were detected again (around 95% of CD4 and around 90% of CD8), which suggests that memory was broadly maintained. A small share of clonotypes was detected in both CD4 and CD8 compartments, with the overlap likely arising from convergent recombination. The secondary T-cell response was weaker than the primary response but faster, peaking on day 5 instead of day 15. Computational filtering was required because FACS-sorted repertoires could contain abundant contaminating clonotypes from the bulk population. The study included only a couple of donors, which limits how far the findings can be generalized.

There are 16 amino acids in the CDR3, from cysteine to phenylalanine inclusive. Just the 48-base CDR3 DNA is kept, in frame starting at base 1. CDR1 and CDR2, per the germline V gene, are LGHNA and YSLEER. Trimming costs V 1 base and J 1 base, and their ends lie 10 bases apart. TCR cDNA was synthesized by 5'RACE template switching, through which a universal primer site and unique molecular identifiers were introduced. Priming for cDNA synthesis came from both the TCR alpha and TCR beta constant segments. Two PCR steps were used to amplify libraries, with sample barcodes and sequencing adapters being added in the second step. Sequencing of libraries was performed on Illumina HiSeq 2500 (2x100 bp) or NovaSeq (2x150 bp). The paper's data handling went like this. Demultiplexing of reads and collapsing into UMI consensus sequences were performed with MIGEC, and V(D)J alignment was carried out with MiXCR. Using edgeR on replicate PBMC samples, clonotypes were called vaccine-responding if FDR was below 0.01 and the log2 fold change was above 5 up to day 15. Each bulk clonotype received a CD4 or CD8 identity based on whether the sequenced CD4 or CD8 repertoire contained that clonotype at higher abundance. Using fastp trimming at Q25 and MiXCR clonotype assembly, TCRdb reanalyzed the public sequencing data and kept in-frame beta chains. All rows with the same CDR3 protein become a single entry with the most common DNA and genes. These V and J calls originate from TCRdb's pipeline instead of the authors' own analysis. For this sample the table gives about 360,000 distinct CDR3 sequences, of which approximately 6% were detected only once. The ten most abundant clones make up approximately 16% of the sample.

The sequence was obtained from a man younger than 45 who received the YFV17D yellow fever vaccine. The chain is assembled from TRBV4-3 and TRBJ2-2, and possibly TRBD1, on 5 matching bases. Source: PBMCs, taken 5 days after the yellow fever booster vaccination. The DNA sequence is given as TGCGCCAGCAGCCAAGTACAGGCGATGAACACCGGGGAGCTGTTTTTT. It is translated as CASSQVQAMNTGELFF.